The TCR beta chain described here comes from a study of blood T cell repertoires in COVID-19. Overall study: From the United States, Italy and Spain came samples of acute and convalescent COVID-19. PBMCs, B-cell-depleted T cells, or T cells provided the cDNA or gDNA that made up the material.

In the study's own analysis: The assay estimated nucleated cells by amplifying reference gene primers. Produced via immunoSEQ multiplex PCR; TCRdb's table is partial and in-frame only. V and J calls plus clone size are reproduced from that table; the DNA served to infer D and trimming. The repertoire consists of 100,000 or so clones, with roughly 96% occurring once and the leading ten covering about 4.5%. Germline V gene sequence: CDR1 KGHSH, CDR2 LQKENI. This CDR3 has 13 residues. V was trimmed by 2 bases and J by 2 bases, leaving 7 bases between them. This TCR was recovered from a human donor with active COVID-19. The donor label of this sample is uncertain. Sequenced material: peripheral blood. The chain has TRBV18 and TRBJ2-7; TRBD2 is a possible D gene (5 bases). The CDR3: CASSPEGTYEQYF. CDR3 DNA: TGTGCCAGCTCACCAGAGGGTACCTACGAGCAGTACTTC.